Each of the 25 T cell receptor beta chains below was sequenced from the same sample in a study of cytomegalovirus exposure and HLA in healthy donors (TCRdb year 2017). The method behind the library was the immunoSEQ multiplex PCR assay. The multiplex PCR relied on a mix of 60 forward primers for TCR Vbeta segments and 13 reverse primers for TCR Jbeta segments. The table comes from immuneACCESS by way of TCRdb, which keeps in-frame sequences with V and J called. Part of the clones is missing from these tables; in studies checked, under half for an unresolved V gene and the rest for unknown reasons. Across this sample there are 95,000 to 150,000 clones, with around four fifths seen only once. In total, the top ten clones hold about 29% of the sample. The material sequenced was PBMCs. These TCRs come from a man aged 55 to 70 in good health and CMV-seropositive.

This chain joins TRBV7-9 and TRBJ1-1, with D tentatively TRBD1 (5 bases). Germline-derived CDR1 and CDR2 are SEHNR and FQNEAQ (reference sequence). V was shortened by 1 base and J by 11 bases, with 20 bases between the two germline ends. The CDR3 spans 15 residues. CDR3 sequence: CASSLDSGPTLGAFF. The DNA of the CDR3 is TGTGCCAGCAGCTTAGATTCAGGGCCGACATTGGGGGCTTTCTTT.

The chain combines TRBV7-3 with TRBJ1-2; D is ambiguous. Germline CDR1 reads SGHTA; CDR2 reads FQGTGA. This CDR3 spans 14 amino acids. The V end was cut by 3 bases, the J end by 4 bases, with 12 bases between. Written as DNA, the CDR3 is TGTGCCAGCAGCTTTGGCTCCGCTGGCTATGGCTACACCTTC. It codes for CASSFGSAGYGYTF.

This clone turned up a few times. V is TRBV6-5 and J is TRBJ1-1; a possible D gene is TRBD1 (6 bases). The germline V gene encodes CDR1 MNHEY and CDR2 SVGAGI. The CDR3 covers 13 residues. V was cut by 6 bases and J by 1 base, with 9 bases left in between. CDR3 residues: CASSRRGNTEAFF. CDR3 coding DNA: TGTGCCAGCAGCCGCAGGGGGAACACTGAAGCTTTCTTT.

CDR3 DNA: TGTGCCAGCAGCCAAGAACGGGAGGGGGGTACGCAGTATTTT. It specifies CASSQEREGGTQYF. This chain uses TRBV4-2 with TRBJ2-3; 8 bases map to TRBD2. This CDR3 region has 14 residues. The J segment lost 8 bases and the V segment lost 0 bases, leaving 4 bases of the junction unmatched. Germline V gene lookup returns CDR1 LGHNA and CDR2 YNFKEQ.

This sequence joins TRBV2 and TRBJ1-2; the D gene is possibly TRBD1 (6 bases). The CDR3 is 14 residues long. The germline CDR1 and CDR2 sequences are SNHLY and FYNNEI. Between the trimmed V and J ends, which lost 7 bases and 0 bases, there was a span of 12 bases. The CDR3 sequence: CASTFGQTNYGYTF. The DNA of the CDR3 is TGTGCCAGCACATTCGGACAGACTAACTATGGCTACACCTTC.

The chain is built from TRBV19 and TRBJ2-7; TRBD1 agrees at 9 bases. The J segment lost 6 bases and the V segment lost 1 base, leaving 1 base of the junction unmatched. The CDR3 sequence is 13 residues long. CDR1 LNHDA and CDR2 SQIVND come from the germline V gene (reference sequence). The CDR3 DNA reads TGTGCCAGTAGTATAGGACAGGGGGGCGAGCAGTACTTC. Translation gives CASSIGQGGEQYF.

The chain is built from TRBV12-5 and TRBJ1-5; maybe TRBD1 (6 bases). This CDR3 is built from 16 residues. V was shortened by 6 bases and J by 2 bases, with 17 bases between the two germline ends. Germline CDR1 and CDR2: LGHNT and FRNRAP. This CDR3 is CASGGLGGAGNQPQHF. Written as DNA, the CDR3 is TGTGCTAGTGGGGGCCTCGGGGGGGCTGGCAATCAGCCCCAGCATTTT.

This clone was seen more than once but under ten times. V is TRBV5-4 and J is TRBJ2-1, with 12 bases lining up with TRBD2. This CDR3 contains 15 residues. V lost 6 bases and J lost 9; bases outside the gene matches: 10. Germline loops: CDR1 SGHNT, CDR2 YYREEE (reference sequence). The CDR3 bases are TGTGCCAGCACCTCTGGACTAGCGGGACTAGTTGAGCAGTTCTTC. Translating it yields CASTSGLAGLVEQFF.

The genes are TRBV18 and TRBJ2-2; tentative D call: TRBD2 (5 bases). The length of the CDR3 is 14 residues. Germline V gene lookup returns CDR1 KGHSH and CDR2 LQKENI. Between the trimmed V and J ends, which lost 3 bases and 4 bases, there was a span of 9 bases. The CDR3 bases are TGTGCCAGCTCACCGGGCGCGGGCACCGGGGAGCTGTTTTTT. It is translated as CASSPGAGTGELFF.

The CDR3 DNA is TGTGCCAGTAGTATACCAGACAGGGGGAACACTGAAGCTTTCTTT. This translates into CASSIPDRGNTEAFF. V gene TRBV19 combines with J gene TRBJ1-1, with 8 bases that match TRBD1. This CDR3 is 15 amino acids long. J was trimmed by 1 base and V by 2 bases; bases with no gene match: 3. CDR1 is LNHDA, CDR2 SQIVND, per germline (reference sequence).

V is TRBV6-4 and J is TRBJ1-1, with D possibly being TRBD1 (5 bases). Germline V gives CDR1 MRHNA, CDR2 SNTAGT. This CDR3 comprises 14 residues. The germline V and J ends were trimmed by 3 bases and 5 bases, with 13 bases remaining between them. CDR3 amino acids: CASSERGGNTEAFF. CDR3 coding DNA: TGTGCCAGCAGTGAAAGGGGAGGGAATACTGAAGCTTTCTTT.

This sequence joins TRBV2 and TRBJ2-7; TRBD1 agrees at 8 bases. Germline CDR1 reads SNHLY; CDR2 reads FYNNEI. The CDR3 spans 15 residues. V lost 5 bases to trimming and J lost 1 base; unmatched junction nucleotides: 7. CDR3 region: CASSRTGSLSYEQYF. In DNA form, the CDR3 reads TGTGCCAGCAGTCGGACAGGGTCGCTGTCCTACGAGCAGTACTTC.

This clone has only a few counts. The chain employs TRBV6-1 and TRBJ1-2; D unclear. CDR1 and CDR2 (germline): MNHNS, SASEGT. The length of the CDR3 is 14 residues. Trimming took 2 bases from V and 8 from J, leaving 15 bases between them. CDR3 protein: CASSEYGLLYGYTF. In DNA form, the CDR3 reads TGTGCCAGCAGTGAATATGGCCTTCTGTACGGCTACACCTTC.

Comments on this clone: The junction departs from the called germline gene at one end, perhaps through a read error. V is TRBV5-1 and J is TRBJ1-1; TRBD1 is a possible D gene (5 bases). The CDR3 covers 15 residues. The germline V gene encodes CDR1 SGHRS and CDR2 YFSETQ. CDR3 sequence (DNA): TGCGCCAGCAGTAACTATTGGGGCGGGAACACTGAAGTTTTCTTT. It specifies CASSNYWGGNTEVFF. Supplemented by reference TRBV5-1 and TRBJ1-1, the full variable domain reads KAGVTQTPRYLIKTRGQQVTLSCSPISGHRSVSWYQQTPGQGLQFLFEYFSETQRNKGNFPGRFSGRQFSNSRSEMNVSTLELGDSALYLCASSNYWGGNTEVFFGQGTRLTVV.

The chain recombines TRBV2 with TRBJ1-1; D gene ambiguous. In germline, CDR1 is SNHLY, CDR2 FYNNEI. The CDR3 contains 13 residues. With 8 bases removed from V and 4 bases from J, the gap between germline ends came to 14 bases. The CDR3 bases are TGTGCCAGCCACTTCCAGGAACCCACTGAAGCTTTCTTT. This codes for CASHFQEPTEAFF.

The V and J genes are TRBV18 and TRBJ1-6, with D tentatively TRBD1 (6 bases). Germline assignment: CDR1 KGHSH and CDR2 LQKENI. V was clipped by 3 bases and J by 6 bases, with 12 bases between them. CDR3 size: 15 residues. The DNA for the CDR3 is TGTGCCAGCTCACCTCGGACAGCCAGTAATTCACCCCTCCACTTT. Its protein product is CASSPRTASNSPLHF.

This clone has only one observation. The gene calls are TRBV7-3 and TRBJ2-3; TRBD2 matches 7 bases. The germline V gene encodes CDR1 SGHTA and CDR2 FQGTGA. The V and J ends lost 2 bases and 4 bases, in that order; junction bases with no gene match: 3. The CDR3 is 14 residues long. Here the CDR3 DNA reads TGTGCCAGCAGCTTATGGGGGGGGGCAGATACGCAGTATTTT. This encodes CASSLWGGADTQYF.

The chain recombines TRBV10-3 with TRBJ2-3; 11 bases line up with TRBD2. The V gene's germline CDR1 is ENHRY and CDR2 SYGVKD. The CDR3 spans 15 residues. The V gene end was trimmed by 4 bases and the J gene end by 2 bases; junction bases not matched to a gene: 2. The CDR3 coding sequence is TGTGCCATCAGTGGACTAGCGGGGAACACAGATACGCAGTATTTT. It codes for CAISGLAGNTDTQYF.

The chain carries TRBV30 and TRBJ2-7; the match to TRBD1 covers 10 bases. Germline CDR1 is GTSNPN and CDR2 is SVGIG (reference sequence). CDR3 size: 15 residues. V shed 2 bases, J shed 3 bases, and the junction held 7 bases outside the gene matches. CDR3 in DNA: TGTGCCTGGAGTCGAGGGGGGACAGGGGTCTACGAGCAGTACTTC. Translated: CAWSRGGTGVYEQYF.

The genes are TRBV5-4 and TRBJ1-2, with D tentatively TRBD1 (6 bases). The germline CDR1 and CDR2 sequences are SGHNT and YYREEE (reference sequence). The CDR3 extends over 14 amino acids. With 2 bases removed from V and 4 bases from J, the gap between germline ends came to 12 bases. The CDR3 bases are TGTGCCAGCAGCTTAGACACAGGGACCTATGGCTACACCTTC. Translated, it gives CASSLDTGTYGYTF.

This clone occurred a few times. V is TRBV27 and J is TRBJ1-2; 8 positions match TRBD1. Germline CDR1 and CDR2: MNHEY and SMNVEV (reference sequence). The CDR3 extends over 14 amino acids. V lost 6 bases to trimming and J lost 8 bases; unmatched junction nucleotides: 11. The CDR3 loop is CASSSPRTGTGYTF. The CDR3 DNA sequence: TGTGCCAGCAGCTCACCCCGGACAGGGACCGGCTACACCTTC.

The CDR3 is CAWSPGTYSYNEQFF. As DNA, the CDR3 is TGTGCCTGGAGTCCCGGGACTTATTCCTACAATGAGCAGTTCTTC. V is TRBV30 and J is TRBJ2-1; a weak D match, TRBD2 (6 bases). The CDR3 runs 15 residues. Germline loops: CDR1 GTSNPN, CDR2 SVGIG (reference sequence). Trimming stripped 2 bases from V and 1 base from J, with 12 bases between. Drawing the rest from reference TRBV30 and TRBJ2-1, the complete variable domain is SQTIHQWPATLVQPVGSPLSLECTVEGTSNPNLYWYRQAAGRGLQLLFYSVGIGQISSEVPQNLSASRPQDRQFILSSKKLLLSDSGFYLCAWSPGTYSYNEQFFGPGTRLTVL.

The chain combines TRBV9 with TRBJ2-1; 9 bases align to TRBD2. The V gene end was trimmed by 4 bases and the J gene end by 5 bases; junction bases not matched to a gene: 4. Germline V lookup: CDR1 SGDLS, CDR2 YYNGEE. The CDR3 is 14 amino acids. DNA for the CDR3: TGTGCCAGCAGCCAGCGCGGGAGGGACAATGAGCAGTTCTTC. It translates to CASSQRGRDNEQFF.

The chain carries TRBV5-1 and TRBJ2-4, with D perhaps matching TRBD2 (6 bases). Germline V gene sequence: CDR1 SGHRS, CDR2 YFSETQ. V gave up 0 bases and J gave up 8 bases, with 9 bases separating them. The length of the CDR3 is 13 residues. CDR3 coding DNA: TGCGCCAGCAGCTTGGGGGAGGCGGACATTCAGTACTTC. Translation: CASSLGEADIQYF.

The chain uses TRBV4-1 and TRBJ2-3; 7 bases are a match to TRBD2. Unmatched junction bases numbered 10, after V lost 0 bases and J lost 4 bases. The CDR3 spans 17 residues. The V gene's germline CDR1 is MGHRA and CDR2 YSYEKL. The CDR3 loop is CASSQDWQAGRADTQYF. The CDR3 DNA follows: TGCGCCAGCAGCCAAGATTGGCAAGCGGGAAGGGCAGATACGCAGTATTTT.